These 30 T cell receptor beta chains were sequenced from one sample in a study of blood T cell repertoires in COVID-19. Assay used: immunoSEQ multiplex PCR; TCRdb lists only in-frame clones, some missing. Of roughly 300,000 clones in the sample, about 85% are singletons; the top ten hold around 5.9%. Sequenced: PBMCs or T cells enriched from blood (not recorded which). The receptors originated from a woman aged 30 to 39 who had recovered from COVID-19.

V usage is TRBV19 and J usage is TRBJ2-2; perhaps TRBD1 as D (6 bases). CDR1 and CDR2 from the germline V gene are LNHDA and SQIVND (reference sequence). The length of the CDR3 is 18 residues. V shed 2 bases and J shed 0 bases, with 16 bases lying between them. This CDR3 is CASSIRGQGYANTGELFF. The DNA for the CDR3 is TGTGCCAGTAGTATAAGAGGGCAGGGGTACGCGAACACCGGGGAGCTGTTTTTT.

The rearrangement links TRBV7-9 to TRBJ1-1, with D possibly matching TRBD1 (5 bases). V lost 5 bases and J 3 bases, leaving 19 bases between the germline ends. Germline CDR1 is SEHNR and CDR2 is FQNEAQ (reference sequence). The CDR3 is made up of 16 amino acids. The CDR3 sequence is CASSPRQTKVYTEAFF. In DNA, the CDR3 is TGTGCCAGCAGCCCTCGACAGACCAAGGTTTACACTGAAGCTTTCTTT.

The CDR3 protein is CASSDQGFLDIQYF. CDR3 in DNA: TGTGCCAGCAGTGATCAGGGGTTTTTGGACATTCAGTACTTC. The V and J genes are TRBV2 and TRBJ2-4; possible D gene TRBD1, 6 bases. CDR3 length: 14 amino acids. Germline lookup yields CDR1 SNHLY and CDR2 FYNNEI. Trimming cost V 3 bases and J 8 bases, with 14 bases left between them.

Only one count was recorded for this clone. The chain couples TRBV29-1 to TRBJ1-4; 12 positions agree with TRBD1. V gave up 6 bases and J gave up 10 bases; unmatched junction bases: 9. CDR1 and CDR2 (germline): SQVTM, ANQGSEA. The CDR3 is 14 amino acids. Written as DNA, the CDR3 is TGCAGCGTCGCCTCCGGGACAGGGGGCCTAAAACTGTTTTTT. It codes for CSVASGTGGLKLFF.

V is TRBV5-1 and J is TRBJ2-1; TRBD2 aligns across 10 bases. V dropped 8 bases and J dropped 6; count of bases not matched to a gene: 8. CDR1 is SGHRS and CDR2 is YFSETQ in the germline V gene. CDR3 length equals 14 residues. CDR3 sequence (DNA): TGCGCCAGTGCAAGCGGGGGGGCCCCCAATGAGCAGTTCTTC. This encodes CASASGGAPNEQFF. Full variable domain (rest looked up from reference TRBV5-1 and TRBJ2-1): KAGVTQTPRYLIKTRGQQVTLSCSPISGHRSVSWYQQTPGQGLQFLFEYFSETQRNKGNFPGRFSGRQFSNSRSEMNVSTLELGDSALYLCASASGGAPNEQFFGPGTRLTVL.

The chain carries TRBV4-3 and TRBJ2-7; 11 positions match TRBD2. CDR1 and CDR2 from the germline V gene are LGHNA and YSLEER. This CDR3 spans 17 amino acids. The junction had 7 bases not matched to a gene; V was cut back by 1 base and J by 2 bases. The CDR3 DNA is TGCGCCAGCAGCCAAGGTGCCGGACTAGCGGGCGCCTACGAGCAGTACTTC. Its protein is CASSQGAGLAGAYEQYF.

V is TRBV6-6 and J is TRBJ1-3, with D possibly TRBD1 on 6 matching bases. Germline CDR1 and CDR2: MNHNY and SVGAGI (reference sequence). The CDR3 is 15 amino acids. V lost 10 bases, J lost 3 bases, and 19 bases lay in between. This CDR3 reads CATSNGGAGGNTIYF. CDR3 bases: TGTGCCACCTCTAATGGGGGCGCAGGTGGAAACACCATATATTTT.

This rearrangement joins TRBV6-5 to TRBJ2-1; 11 bases are a match to TRBD2. The trim removed 6 bases at V and 7 bases at J, leaving 8 bases unmatched. Germline CDR1 reads MNHEY; CDR2 reads SVGAGI. The length of the CDR3 is 15 residues. The DNA of the CDR3 is TGTGCCAGCAGCTTTAGCGGGGGGGGTCTAAATGAGCAGTTCTTC. This sequence encodes CASSFSGGGLNEQFF.

This clone was seen a few times. The chain employs TRBV5-1 and TRBJ1-1, with unresolved D. Germline V gene sequence: CDR1 SGHRS, CDR2 YFSETQ. Trimming took 0 bases from V and 7 from J, leaving 7 bases between them. This CDR3 is built from 12 residues. The CDR3: CASSLVQDEAFF. In DNA, the CDR3 is TGCGCCAGCAGCTTGGTTCAGGATGAAGCTTTCTTT.

This clone was recorded once. The chain combines TRBV6-5 with TRBJ1-6; tentatively, D is TRBD1 (5 bases). The CDR3 loop spans 14 amino acids. V lost 6 bases to trimming and J lost 4 bases, with 10 bases between them. The germline V gene encodes CDR1 MNHEY and CDR2 SVGAGI. The CDR3: CASRRRQYNSPLHF. CDR3 in DNA: TGTGCCAGCAGGCGCAGACAGTATAATTCACCCCTCCACTTT.

This clone was picked up one time. Additional DNA sequences in this sample encode the identical CDR3. The chain combines TRBV3-1 (or the pseudogene TRBV3-2) with TRBJ1-2; perhaps TRBD1 as D (5 bases). The CDR3 spans 14 residues. The germline CDR1 and CDR2 sequences are LGHDT and YNNKEL (reference sequence). The V gene lost 1 base and the J gene lost 3 bases, with 9 bases spanning the gap. CDR3 DNA: TGTGCCAGCAGCCAAGTTGACAGCTACTATGGCTACACCTTC. This sequence encodes CASSQVDSYYGYTF.

The chain combines TRBV19 with TRBJ2-2, with 8 bases lining up with TRBD1. V dropped 3 bases and J dropped 6; count of bases not matched to a gene: 0. The CDR3 covers 13 residues. From germline, CDR1 is LNHDA and CDR2 SQIVND (reference sequence). CDR3 coding DNA: TGTGCCAGTAGTATGGACAGGGCCGGGGAGCTGTTTTTT. Its translation: CASSMDRAGELFF. The whole variable domain, filled in from reference TRBV19 and TRBJ2-2, reads DGGITQSPKYLFRKEGQNVTLSCEQNLNHDAMYWYRQDPGQGLRLIYYSQIVNDFQKGDIAEGYSVSREKKESFPLTVTSAQKNPTAFYLCASSMDRAGELFFGEGSRLTVL.

The genes are TRBV6-5 and TRBJ2-1, with 9 bases matching TRBD1. The CDR3 has 15 residues. Germline lookup yields CDR1 MNHEY and CDR2 SVGAGI. After removal of 6 bases from V and 6 bases from J, the junction contained 9 bases not matched to a gene. CDR3: CASSLTGGTLNEQFF. CDR3 DNA sequence: TGTGCCAGCAGCCTGACAGGGGGGACACTCAATGAGCAGTTCTTC.

The chain couples TRBV5-1 to TRBJ1-2; TRBD1 is a possible D gene (6 bases). V dropped 4 bases and J dropped 2 bases, with 24 bases sitting between them. The CDR3 runs to 18 residues. Per the germline V gene, CDR1 is SGHRS and CDR2 is YFSETQ. The CDR3 loop reads CASSRKGDRTGTNYGYTF. CDR3 coding DNA: TGCGCCAGCAGCCGAAAGGGGGATCGAACAGGGACGAACTATGGCTACACCTTC.

This chain joins TRBV30 and TRBJ2-7, with 8 bases that match TRBD1. Germline-derived CDR1 and CDR2 are GTSNPN and SVGIG (reference sequence). This CDR3 region has 12 residues. V was clipped by 8 bases and J by 5 bases; unmatched bases: 8. The CDR3 sequence is CAGNRGSHEQYF. CDR3 bases: TGTGCCGGGAACAGGGGGAGCCACGAGCAGTACTTC.

The chain joins TRBV7-9 to TRBJ1-4, with D possibly TRBD1 on 6 matching bases. This CDR3 has 16 amino acids. The V gene's germline CDR1 is SEHNR and CDR2 FQNEAQ (reference sequence). With 0 bases removed from V and 6 bases from J, the gap between germline ends came to 14 bases. CDR3 DNA sequence: TGTGCCAGCAGCTTAGCGTCGGGGGGCGGCTATGAAAAACTGTTTTTT. Its protein product is CASSLASGGGYEKLFF.

The chain employs TRBV28 and TRBJ2-1, with D possibly matching TRBD2 (7 bases). The CDR3 extends over 16 amino acids. Germline V gives CDR1 MDHEN, CDR2 SYDVKM. Trimming cost V 6 bases and J 0 bases, with 15 bases left between them. The CDR3 sequence is CASRGGGGSSYNEQFF. In DNA form, the CDR3 reads TGTGCCAGCAGGGGCGGCGGGGGCAGCTCCTACAATGAGCAGTTCTTC.

Details on this clone: This specimen includes other DNA sequences encoding the same CDR3. V gene TRBV3-1 (or the pseudogene TRBV3-2) combines with J gene TRBJ1-2, with 7 positions matching TRBD1. CDR3 length: 14 amino acids. Germline assignment: CDR1 LGHDT and CDR2 YNNKEL (reference sequence). V was clipped by 4 bases and J by 4 bases; unmatched bases: 6. As DNA, the CDR3 is TGTGCCAGCAGCCCCAGACAGGGATCCTATGGCTACACCTTC. Its protein product is CASSPRQGSYGYTF.

The table lists this clone with a few counts. The genes are TRBV7-9 and TRBJ2-7; the match to TRBD1 covers 8 bases. V shed 5 bases and J 7 bases; nucleotides not matched to a gene: 7. Germline CDR1 reads SEHNR; CDR2 reads FQNEAQ (reference sequence). The CDR3 length is 13 residues. CDR3 DNA: TGTGCCAGCAGCGCGGACAGGGCGGGAGAGCAGTACTTC. As protein: CASSADRAGEQYF.

V gene TRBV24-1 combines with J gene TRBJ1-5, with a tentative D call TRBD1 (6 bases). The V gene's germline CDR1 is KGHDR and CDR2 SFDVKD. V was clipped by 5 bases and J by 6 bases, with 10 bases between them. This CDR3 spans 13 amino acids. In DNA, the CDR3 is TGTGCCACCAGTGGGGGAGGGGGTCAGCCCCAGCATTTT. Translation: CATSGGGGQPQHF.

The chain is built from TRBV7-9 and TRBJ1-2; D perhaps matches TRBD1 (5 bases). CDR3 length: 18 residues. Trimming removed 1 base at V and 2 bases at J, with 20 bases between. Per the germline V gene, CDR1 is SEHNR and CDR2 is FQNEAQ (reference sequence). CDR3 sequence reads: CASSLVLQNFRANYGYTF. As DNA, the CDR3 is TGTGCCAGCAGCTTAGTGCTTCAAAATTTCAGGGCCAACTATGGCTACACCTTC.

The chain couples TRBV7-9 to TRBJ2-3; 12 bases align to TRBD2. The CDR3 is 18 amino acids. Germline trimming cut 1 base from V and 2 bases from J; bases unmatched to any gene: 7. Germline V gene lookup returns CDR1 SEHNR and CDR2 FQNEAQ (reference sequence). CDR3 bases: TGTGCCAGCAGCTTAGGTCTAGCGGGGGGGCGGGCCACAGATACGCAGTATTTT. Translating gives CASSLGLAGGRATDTQYF. The full variable domain, rest sourced from reference TRBV7-9 and TRBJ2-3, is DTGVSQNPRHKITKRGQNVTFRCDPISEHNRLYWYRQTLGQGPEFLTYFQNEAQLEKSRLLSDRFSAERPKGSFSTLEIQRTEQGDSAMYLCASSLGLAGGRATDTQYFGPGTRLTVL.

The chain is built from TRBV13 and TRBJ1-2; TRBD1 aligns across 7 bases. The CDR3 has 15 residues. The junction had 12 bases not matched to a gene; V was cut back by 5 bases and J by 6 bases. CDR1 is PRHDT and CDR2 is FYEKMQ in the germline V gene (reference sequence). CDR3 nucleotide sequence: TGTGCCAGCAGCCCCGACAGGGTTTCTTTGCATGGCTACACCTTC. Its translation is CASSPDRVSLHGYTF.

This chain uses TRBV3-1 (or the pseudogene TRBV3-2) with TRBJ2-7; D is uncertain. Germline CDR1 is LGHDT and CDR2 is YNNKEL (reference sequence). V was clipped by 1 base and J by 4 bases, with 11 bases between them. CDR3 length equals 14 residues. CDR3 sequence reads: CASSQVGQIYEQYF. As DNA, the CDR3 is TGTGCCAGCAGCCAAGTTGGTCAGATATACGAGCAGTACTTC.

J is TRBJ1-1 and V is TRBV5-1; possibly TRBD1 for D (5 bases). The V gene's germline CDR1 is SGHRS and CDR2 YFSETQ. The CDR3 is 14 amino acids. V lost 4 bases, J lost 3 bases, and 13 bases lay in between. CDR3 DNA: TGCGCCAGCAGCACGGACATTTTGGACACTGAAGCTTTCTTT. Its protein product is CASSTDILDTEAFF.

This chain connects TRBV4-1 to TRBJ1-2; tentatively, D is TRBD1 (5 bases). CDR1 MGHRA and CDR2 YSYEKL come from the germline V gene. V shed 1 base and J shed 2 bases, with 17 bases lying between them. The CDR3 extends over 17 amino acids. The CDR3 DNA is TGCGCCAGCAGCCAAGTAGGAAGGAAGGGGATAAACTATGGCTACACCTTC. This gives the protein CASSQVGRKGINYGYTF.

The rearrangement joins TRBV4-2 to TRBJ2-3, with D possibly matching TRBD2 (6 bases). Germline CDR1 LGHNA, CDR2 YNFKEQ. Between the trimmed V and J ends, which lost 1 base and 2 bases, there was a span of 10 bases. This CDR3 contains 15 residues. The CDR3 DNA reads as TGTGCCAGCAGCCAAGTACGGGGGACCACAGATACGCAGTATTTT. It encodes CASSQVRGTTDTQYF.

In its sample, this clone was seen a few times. The gene calls are TRBV30 and TRBJ2-5, with 9 bases matching TRBD2. Germline CDR1 is GTSNPN and CDR2 is SVGIG (reference sequence). V lost 2 bases to trimming and J lost 9 bases; unmatched junction nucleotides: 13. The CDR3 loop spans 15 amino acids. The DNA for the CDR3 is TGTGCCTGGAGTTTTAGCGGGGGCCCCGAAAGGGCCCAGTACTTC. This gives the protein CAWSFSGGPERAQYF. Looking up the rest from reference TRBV30 and TRBJ2-5 gives the full variable domain: SQTIHQWPATLVQPVGSPLSLECTVEGTSNPNLYWYRQAAGRGLQLLFYSVGIGQISSEVPQNLSASRPQDRQFILSSKKLLLSDSGFYLCAWSFSGGPERAQYFGPGTRLLVL.

The chain combines TRBV12-5 with TRBJ1-1; 7 bases line up with TRBD1. This CDR3 region has 16 residues. V trimming: 1 base; J trimming: 9 bases; junction bases outside the gene matches: 14. Germline CDR1 reads LGHNT; CDR2 reads FRNRAP. The CDR3 spells CASGLETPLGTEQAFF. The DNA for the CDR3 is TGTGCTAGTGGTTTGGAAACGCCTCTTGGGACAGAACAAGCTTTCTTT.

The chain is built from TRBV27 and TRBJ2-1; possible D gene TRBD2, 5 bases. Germline V gene sequence: CDR1 MNHEY, CDR2 SMNVEV (reference sequence). The CDR3 is 15 amino acids. The V gene lost 2 bases and the J gene lost 4 bases, with 12 bases spanning the gap. For the CDR3, the DNA is TGTGCCAGCAGTTTAGCGGGCGGATTATACAATGAGCAGTTCTTC. Protein: CASSLAGGLYNEQFF.